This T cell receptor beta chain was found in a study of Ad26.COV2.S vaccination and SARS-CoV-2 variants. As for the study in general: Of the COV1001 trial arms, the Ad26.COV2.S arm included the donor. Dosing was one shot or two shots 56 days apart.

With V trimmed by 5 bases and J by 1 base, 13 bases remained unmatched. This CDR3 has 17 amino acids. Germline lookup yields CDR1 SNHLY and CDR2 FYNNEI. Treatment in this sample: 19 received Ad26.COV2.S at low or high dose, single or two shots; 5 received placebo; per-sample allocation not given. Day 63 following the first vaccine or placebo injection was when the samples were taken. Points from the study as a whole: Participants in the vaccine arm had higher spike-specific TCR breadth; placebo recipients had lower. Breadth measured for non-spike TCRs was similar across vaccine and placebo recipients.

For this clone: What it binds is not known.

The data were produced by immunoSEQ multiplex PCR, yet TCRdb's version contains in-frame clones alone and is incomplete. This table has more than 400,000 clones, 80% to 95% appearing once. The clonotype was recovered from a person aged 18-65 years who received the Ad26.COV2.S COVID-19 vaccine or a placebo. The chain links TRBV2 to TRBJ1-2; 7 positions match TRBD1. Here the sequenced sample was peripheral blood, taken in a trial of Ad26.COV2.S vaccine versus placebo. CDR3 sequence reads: CASSLRDRGTSNYGYTF. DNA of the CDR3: TGTGCCAGCAGTCTCCGGGACAGAGGCACCAGTAACTATGGCTACACCTTC.